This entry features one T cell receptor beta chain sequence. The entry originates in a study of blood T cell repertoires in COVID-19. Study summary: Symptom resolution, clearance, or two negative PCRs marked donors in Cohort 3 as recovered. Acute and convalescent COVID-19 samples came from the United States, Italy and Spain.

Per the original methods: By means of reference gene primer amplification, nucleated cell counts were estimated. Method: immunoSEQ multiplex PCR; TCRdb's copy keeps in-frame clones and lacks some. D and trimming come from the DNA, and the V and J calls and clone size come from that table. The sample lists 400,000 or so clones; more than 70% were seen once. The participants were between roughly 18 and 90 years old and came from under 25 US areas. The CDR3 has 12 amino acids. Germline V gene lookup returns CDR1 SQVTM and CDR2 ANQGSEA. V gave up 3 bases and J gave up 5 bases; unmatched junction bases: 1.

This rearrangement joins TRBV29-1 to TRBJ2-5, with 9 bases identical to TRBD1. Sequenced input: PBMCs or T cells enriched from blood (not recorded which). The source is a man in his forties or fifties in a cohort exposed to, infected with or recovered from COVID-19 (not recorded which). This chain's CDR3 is CSVETGGETQYF. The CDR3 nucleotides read TGCAGCGTTGAGACAGGGGGTGAGACCCAGTACTTC.